This TCR beta chain comes out of a study of CD8 T cells in Susac syndrome. It was with random hexamers that roughly 0.45 to 1 ug RNA was reverse transcribed. From the immunoSEQ multiplex PCR reads, TCRdb called clonotypes with MiXCR, one entry per CDR3 protein. The sample consists of about 170,000 distinct CDR3 sequences, around 95% of them appearing once. The receptor was derived from a human donor with Susac syndrome. The specimen sequenced was CD4+ T cells from PBMCs.

The CDR3 bases are TGCGCCAGCAGCTTGGCAGTGACAGGGTTCAATGGCTACACCTTC. This encodes CASSLAVTGFNGYTF. The chain couples TRBV5-1 to TRBJ1-2; 7 nucleotides align to TRBD1. CDR3 length: 15 amino acids. J gave up 6 bases and V 0 bases, and 8 bases lay outside the gene matches. CDR1 and CDR2 from the germline V gene are SGHRS and YFSETQ.